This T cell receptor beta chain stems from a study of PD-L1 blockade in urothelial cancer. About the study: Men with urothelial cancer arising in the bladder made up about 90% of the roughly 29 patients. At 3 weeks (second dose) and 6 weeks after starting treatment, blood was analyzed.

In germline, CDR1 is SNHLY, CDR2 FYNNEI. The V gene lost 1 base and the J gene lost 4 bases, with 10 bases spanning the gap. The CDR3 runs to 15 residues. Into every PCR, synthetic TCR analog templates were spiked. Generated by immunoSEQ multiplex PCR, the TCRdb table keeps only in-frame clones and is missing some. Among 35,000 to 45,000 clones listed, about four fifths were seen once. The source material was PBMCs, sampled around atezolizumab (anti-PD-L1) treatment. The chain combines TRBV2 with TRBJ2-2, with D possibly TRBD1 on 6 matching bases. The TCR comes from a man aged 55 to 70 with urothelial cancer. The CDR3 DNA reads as TGTGCCAGCAGTGAAGACAGGGCGGGCACCGGGGAGCTGTTTTTT. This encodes CASSEDRAGTGELFF.